The source of this TCR beta chain is a study of CD8+ T cells in alopecia areata. Broader study findings: Tofacitinib yielded significantly lower scalp clonality and fewer expanded CD8+ clones among the top 100.

Extracted from the samples, RNA was reverse transcribed into cDNA to serve as the sequencing template. Measured with immunoSEQ multiplex PCR; TCRdb has only the in-frame clones, and not every one. The sample carries some 190,000 clones, roughly three fifths recorded once. This clone was observed a single time. The antigen remains unidentified. Regarding treatment: oral pan-JAK inhibitor, 5-10 mg twice daily. Lesional scalp tissue (obtained by punch biopsy) and peripheral blood were collected from alopecia areata patients. Sorted out of PBMCs were CD4+ T cells and CD8+ T cells. V was trimmed by 2 bases and J by 5 bases, leaving 7 bases between them. Germline CDR1 and CDR2: GTSNPN and SVGIG (reference sequence). The CDR3 has 12 amino acids.

This receptor was identified in a human donor with alopecia areata. V is TRBV30 and J is TRBJ1-5; no clear D. Source: CD4+ T cells sorted from blood, taken at week 4, from a patient treated with tofacitinib. CDR3 sequence reads: CAWSPPHQPQHF. The CDR3 nucleotides read TGTGCCTGGAGTCCCCCGCATCAGCCCCAGCATTTT.